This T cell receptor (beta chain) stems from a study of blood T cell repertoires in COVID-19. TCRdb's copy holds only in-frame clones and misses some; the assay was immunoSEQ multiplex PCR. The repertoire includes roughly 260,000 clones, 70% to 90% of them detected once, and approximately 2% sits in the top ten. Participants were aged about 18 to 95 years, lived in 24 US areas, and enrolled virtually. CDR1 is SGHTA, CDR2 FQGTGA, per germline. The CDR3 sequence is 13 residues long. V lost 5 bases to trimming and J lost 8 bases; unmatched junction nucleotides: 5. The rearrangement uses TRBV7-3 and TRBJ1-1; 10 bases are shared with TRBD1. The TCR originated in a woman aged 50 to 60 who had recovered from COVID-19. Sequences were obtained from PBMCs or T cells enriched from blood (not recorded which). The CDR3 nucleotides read TGTGCCAGCAGCCCCACGGGACAGGGGGAAGCTTTCTTT. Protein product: CASSPTGQGEAFF.